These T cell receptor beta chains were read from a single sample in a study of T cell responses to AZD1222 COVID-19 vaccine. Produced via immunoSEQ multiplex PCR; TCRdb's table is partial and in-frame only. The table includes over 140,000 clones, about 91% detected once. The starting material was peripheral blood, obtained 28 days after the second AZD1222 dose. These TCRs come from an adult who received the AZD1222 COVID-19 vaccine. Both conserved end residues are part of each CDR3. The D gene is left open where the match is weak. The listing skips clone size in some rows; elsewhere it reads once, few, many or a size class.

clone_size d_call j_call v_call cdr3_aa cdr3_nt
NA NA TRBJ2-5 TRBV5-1 CASSLGQAQETQYF TGCGCCAGCAGCTTGGGGCAGGCCCAAGAGACCCAGTACTTC
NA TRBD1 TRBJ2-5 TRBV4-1 CASSPTTGEAETQYF TGCGCCAGCAGCCCGACCACAGGGGAAGCGGAGACCCAGTACTTC
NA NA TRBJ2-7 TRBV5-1 CASSLAGTRTIYEQYF TGCGCCAGCAGCTTGGCAGGGACACGGACTATCTACGAGCAGTACTTC
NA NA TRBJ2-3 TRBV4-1 CASSQVSAAGQYF TGCGCCAGCAGCCAAGTATCCGCCGCAGGGCAGTATTTT
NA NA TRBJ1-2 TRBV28 CASLPGSHGYGYTF TGTGCCAGCCTCCCCGGGTCGCACGGCTATGGCTACACCTTC
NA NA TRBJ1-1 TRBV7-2 CASSLPSVNTEAFF TGTGCCAGCAGCTTACCGAGTGTGAACACTGAAGCTTTCTTT
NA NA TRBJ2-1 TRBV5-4 CASSLDLSSYNEQFF TGTGCCAGCAGCTTGGACTTAAGCTCCTACAATGAGCAGTTCTTC
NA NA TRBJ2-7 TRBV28 CASRGHPEGEQYF TGTGCCAGCAGGGGACACCCCGAAGGCGAGCAGTACTTC
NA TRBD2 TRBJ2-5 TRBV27 CASRPGLTETQYF TGTGCCAGCAGACCGGGACTAACAGAGACCCAGTACTTC
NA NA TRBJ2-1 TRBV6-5 CASSQQVRSYNEQFF TGTGCCAGCAGCCAACAGGTGCGCTCCTACAATGAGCAGTTCTTC
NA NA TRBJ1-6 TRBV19 CASSRSFETGYNSPLHF TGTGCCAGTAGTCGATCCTTCGAAACAGGGTACAACTCACCCCTCCACTTT
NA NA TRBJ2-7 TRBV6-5 CASKLPGTASYEQYF TGTGCCAGCAAGTTACCCGGGACCGCATCCTACGAGCAGTACTTC
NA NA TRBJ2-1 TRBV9 CAGSDTGRSGYNEQFF TGTGCCGGCAGCGACACAGGGCGGTCGGGTTACAATGAGCAGTTCTTC
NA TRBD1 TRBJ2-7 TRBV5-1 CASSPLPGQGRHYEQYF TGCGCCAGCAGCCCTCTTCCGGGACAGGGCCGTCACTACGAGCAGTACTTC
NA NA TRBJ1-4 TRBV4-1 CASSQGETNEKLFF TGCGCCAGCAGCCAAGGGGAAACTAATGAAAAACTGTTTTTT
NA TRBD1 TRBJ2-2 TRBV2 CASSVDRASNTGELFF TGTGCCAGCAGTGTTGACAGGGCCTCGAACACCGGGGAGCTGTTTTTT
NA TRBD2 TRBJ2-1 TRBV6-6 CASRRLAGDNEQFF TGTGCCAGCCGAAGACTAGCGGGTGACAATGAGCAGTTCTTC
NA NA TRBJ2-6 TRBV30 CAWKIWRAGANVLTF TGTGCCTGGAAGATTTGGCGCGCTGGGGCCAACGTCCTGACTTTC
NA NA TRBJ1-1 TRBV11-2 CASSSNGWSLGAFF TGTGCCAGCAGCTCAAATGGTTGGAGTTTGGGAGCTTTCTTT
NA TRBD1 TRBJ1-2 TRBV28 CAGADRAIGGYTF TGTGCCGGGGCAGACAGGGCAATTGGTGGCTACACCTTC
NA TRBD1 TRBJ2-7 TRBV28 CASSRTGTHEQYF TGTGCCAGCAGTCGGACAGGGACTCACGAGCAGTACTTC
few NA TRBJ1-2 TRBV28 CASSLYPNYGYTF TGTGCCAGCAGTTTATACCCTAACTATGGCTACACCTTC
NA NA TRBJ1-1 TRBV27 CASSIRTEYMNTEAFF TGTGCCAGCAGTATCCGGACAGAATACATGAACACTGAAGCTTTCTTT
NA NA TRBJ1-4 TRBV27 CASSFLPNEKLFF TGTGCCAGCAGTTTTCTCCCTAATGAAAAACTGTTTTTT
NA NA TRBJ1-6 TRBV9 CASSAEGGDNSPLHF TGTGCCAGCAGCGCCGAGGGAGGGGATAATTCACCCCTCCACTTT
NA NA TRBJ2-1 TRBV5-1 CASSLGAASYNEQFF TGCGCCAGCAGCTTGGGGGCGGCCTCCTACAATGAGCAGTTCTTC
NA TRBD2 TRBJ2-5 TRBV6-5 CASSNSGSEETQYF TGTGCCAGCAGTAATAGCGGGAGTGAGGAGACCCAGTACTTC
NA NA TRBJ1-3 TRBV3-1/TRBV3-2 CASSRGTFNSGNTIYF TGTGCCAGCAGCCGCGGGACATTTAACTCTGGAAACACCATATATTTT
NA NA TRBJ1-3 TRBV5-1 CASSLGVEGNTIYF TGCGCCAGCAGCTTGGGGGTAGAGGGAAACACCATATATTTT
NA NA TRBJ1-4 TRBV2 CASSWDIGRDEKLFF TGTGCCAGCAGTTGGGACATAGGGAGGGATGAAAAACTGTTTTTT
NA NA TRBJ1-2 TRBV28 CASSPGGANYGYTF TGTGCCAGCAGCCCCGGGGGGGCGAATTATGGCTACACCTTC
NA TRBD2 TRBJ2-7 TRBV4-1 CASSQDHPAGVQYF TGCGCCAGCAGCCAAGATCATCCAGCGGGAGTACAGTACTTC
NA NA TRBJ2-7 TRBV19 CASSIYHGYEQYF TGTGCCAGTAGTATTTACCACGGCTACGAGCAGTACTTC
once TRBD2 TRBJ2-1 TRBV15 CATSRSSGRADEQFF TGTGCCACCAGCAGATCTTCCGGGAGGGCCGATGAGCAGTTCTTC
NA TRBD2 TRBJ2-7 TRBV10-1 CASSEVSGRPTYEQYF TGCGCCAGCAGTGAAGTTAGCGGGAGGCCTACCTACGAACAGTACTTC
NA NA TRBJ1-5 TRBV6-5 CASAGGLSNQPQHF TGTGCCAGCGCGGGGGGGCTGAGCAATCAGCCCCAGCATTTT
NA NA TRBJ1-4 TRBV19 CASSPRHPNEKLFF TGTGCCAGTAGTCCCCGCCATCCTAATGAAAAACTGTTTTTT
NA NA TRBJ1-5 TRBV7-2 CASSLAYGDLWPQHF TGTGCCAGCAGCTTAGCTTATGGGGACTTATGGCCCCAGCATTTT
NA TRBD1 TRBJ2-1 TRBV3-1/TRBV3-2 CASSVRGRGNEQFF TGTGCCAGCAGCGTCAGGGGGCGCGGGAATGAGCAGTTCTTC
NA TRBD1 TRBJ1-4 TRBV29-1 CSVARDRNNEKLFF TGCAGCGTTGCTCGGGACAGAAATAATGAAAAACTGTTTTTT
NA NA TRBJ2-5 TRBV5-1 CATKDSGETQYF TGCGCCACCAAGGACAGCGGGGAGACCCAGTACTTC
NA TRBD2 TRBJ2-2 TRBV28 CASRDRSGSKSTGELFF TGTGCCAGCAGAGATAGGAGCGGGAGCAAAAGCACCGGGGAGCTGTTTTTT
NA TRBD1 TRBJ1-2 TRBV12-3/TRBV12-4 CASRHGQVYGYTF TGTGCCAGCAGACACGGACAGGTATATGGCTACACCTTC
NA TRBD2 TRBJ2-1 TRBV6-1 CASRPGLANEQFF TGTGCCAGCAGGCCGGGACTAGCTAACGAGCAGTTCTTC
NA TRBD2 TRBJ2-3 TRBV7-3 CASSPAGTSVGVDTQYF TGTGCCAGCAGCCCGGCCGGGACTAGCGTTGGAGTGGATACGCAGTATTTT
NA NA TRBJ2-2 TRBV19 CASSPGQFAGELFF TGTGCCAGTAGTCCCGGACAGTTCGCGGGGGAGCTGTTTTTT
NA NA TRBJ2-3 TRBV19 CASTPFAGGTDTQYF TGTGCCAGTACCCCCTTCGCCGGGGGCACAGATACGCAGTATTTT
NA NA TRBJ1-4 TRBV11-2 CASSFASPNEKLFF TGTGCCAGCAGCTTCGCATCCCCTAATGAAAAACTGTTTTTT
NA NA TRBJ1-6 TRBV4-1 CASSPTPSSYNSPLHF TGCGCCAGCAGCCCTACACCGAGCTCCTATAATTCACCCCTCCACTTT
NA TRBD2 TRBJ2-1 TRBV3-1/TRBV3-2 CASSPGSGGPHNEQFF TGTGCCAGCAGCCCGGGGTCGGGAGGGCCCCACAATGAGCAGTTCTTC
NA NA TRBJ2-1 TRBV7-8 CASNKPGQRSSNEQFF TGTGCCAGCAACAAACCAGGACAGCGTTCTTCTAATGAGCAGTTCTTC
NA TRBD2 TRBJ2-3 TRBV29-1 CSVDGAGGPSDTQYF TGCAGCGTTGACGGTGCGGGAGGGCCTTCAGATACGCAGTATTTT